Presented here are 9 T cell receptor beta chains from one specimen sequenced in a study of blood T cell repertoires in COVID-19. Libraries were prepared by immunoSEQ multiplex PCR; TCRdb keeps only in-frame clonotypes and omits some of them. The sample has about 210,000 clones, 80% to 90% seen once. Sequenced sample: PBMCs or T cells enriched from blood (not recorded which). The receptors shown here come from a man aged 25-45 years who had recovered from COVID-19.

This chain connects TRBV29-1 to TRBJ2-7, with 7 bases matching TRBD1. V gave up 6 bases and J gave up 3 bases; unmatched junction bases: 11. The CDR3 extends over 14 amino acids. The germline CDR1 and CDR2 sequences are SQVTM and ANQGSEA. CDR3 sequence reads: CSVETGEAIYEQYF. The CDR3, as DNA: TGCAGCGTCGAAACAGGGGAAGCGATCTACGAGCAGTACTTC.

The chain couples TRBV19 to TRBJ2-1, with TRBD2 matching 9 bases. The CDR3 runs 16 residues. The germline gives CDR1 LNHDA, CDR2 SQIVND (reference sequence). V gave up 3 bases and J gave up 1 base; unmatched junction bases: 4. The CDR3 DNA is TGTGCCAGTAGTATTAGCGGGAGTCAGTCCTACAATGAGCAGTTCTTC. Protein sequence: CASSISGSQSYNEQFF. Full variable domain (missing parts from reference TRBV19 and TRBJ2-1): DGGITQSPKYLFRKEGQNVTLSCEQNLNHDAMYWYRQDPGQGLRLIYYSQIVNDFQKGDIAEGYSVSREKKESFPLTVTSAQKNPTAFYLCASSISGSQSYNEQFFGPGTRLTVL.

The chain joins TRBV2 to TRBJ2-2, with D perhaps TRBD1 (6 bases). With 8 bases removed from V and 1 base from J, the gap between germline ends came to 11 bases. The CDR3 is made up of 14 amino acids. Germline V gene data show CDR1 as SNHLY and CDR2 as FYNNEI. In nucleotides, the CDR3 is TGTGCCAGCGGACAGAGCTTGAACACCGGGGAGCTGTTTTTT. Translation gives CASGQSLNTGELFF.

This chain links TRBV10-1 with TRBJ2-7; TRBD1 might be the D (6 bases). Germline CDR1 and CDR2: WNHNN and SYGVQD (reference sequence). The V gene lost 5 bases and the J gene lost 2 bases, with 13 bases spanning the gap. The CDR3 runs 14 residues. CDR3 in DNA: TGCGCCAGCAGTCCCGGGACACGGACCTACGAGCAGTACTTC. Protein product: CASSPGTRTYEQYF.

This chain uses TRBV3-1 (or the pseudogene TRBV3-2) with TRBJ2-5; 9 nucleotides align to TRBD2. The CDR3 consists of 16 residues. The germline CDR1 and CDR2 sequences are LGHDT and YNNKEL (reference sequence). V lost 5 bases and J lost 0; bases outside the gene matches: 7. The CDR3 protein is CASSAGTSQYQETQYF. The CDR3 DNA sequence: TGTGCCAGCAGCGCTGGGACTAGCCAGTACCAAGAGACCCAGTACTTC.

The genes are TRBV6-2 or TRBV6-3 and TRBJ2-3; tentatively, D is TRBD2 (6 bases). Trimming took 5 bases from V and 6 from J, leaving 15 bases between them. The CDR3 totals 14 residues. Germline values: CDR1 MNHEY, CDR2 SVGEGT. CDR3 coding DNA: TGTGCCAGCAGTCTAAGGCCTGGGGGGGATACGCAGTATTTT. Translating gives CASSLRPGGDTQYF.

The gene calls are TRBV28 and TRBJ1-2; TRBD1 agrees at 9 bases. J was trimmed by 4 bases and V by 6 bases; bases with no gene match: 3. Germline V lookup: CDR1 MDHEN, CDR2 SYDVKM. The CDR3 consists of 13 residues. CDR3 sequence: CASRSGQGYGYTF. In nucleotides, the CDR3 is TGTGCCAGCAGGTCGGGACAGGGCTATGGCTACACCTTC.

In this sample, this clone is medium-sized. Other DNA sequences in this sample translate to the same CDR3. The rearrangement joins TRBV6-4 to TRBJ2-2; D is perhaps TRBD2 (6 bases). This CDR3 has 13 amino acids. Germline V gene data show CDR1 as MRHNA and CDR2 as SNTAGT. V lost 6 bases, J lost 2 bases, and 7 bases lay in between. The CDR3 nucleotides are TGTGCCAGCAGCGGGACTAACACCGGGGAGCTGTTTTTT. This encodes CASSGTNTGELFF.

J is TRBJ1-6 and V is TRBV2; no clear D. Germline CDR1 is SNHLY and CDR2 is FYNNEI. Trimming left V 7 bases short and J 9 bases short, with 16 bases between. The CDR3 has 14 residues. The CDR3 DNA reads TGTGCCAGCACCCTTGAGGCTACGGGTTCACCCCTCCACTTT. The encoded protein is CASTLEATGSPLHF.